The subject of this entry is one TCR beta chain. Its antigen is undetermined. At one boundary the junction diverges from the germline segment, which might be a read error. CDR1 KGHDR and CDR2 SFDVKD come from the germline V gene. The CDR3 runs 13 residues. Regarding time point: newly diagnosed GD, antithyroid drugs for less than 3 months. Following extraction of RNA from PBMCs, that RNA was used to make the TCR library. The sample belongs to a study of regulatory T cells in long-lasting Graves disease. Study-level results: Because few samples were included, accuracy may have been lower. More public clonotypes were shared by persistent patients (approximately 3,000) than by new patients (approximately 1,000). Persistent Graves' patients showed less TCR diversity than newly diagnosed ones.

TCR beta libraries were built with iRepertoire HTBI primers and Arm-PCR of CDR3 regions. TCRdb redid the calling of the multiplex PCR reads with MiXCR, one entry per CDR3 protein. This table holds approximately 400,000 distinct CDR3 sequences, 12% found once. Separately, the same data were catalogued under a study of T cells in Graves' hyperthyroidism and ophthalmopathy.

The clonotype comes from a woman between 18 and 29 years old with Graves disease. Material: peripheral blood mononuclear cells (PBMCs), obtained at new diagnosis, from a patient treated with antithyroid drugs. The J gene is TRBJ2-1, the V gene TRBV24-1; D gene unclear. The CDR3 bases are TGTGCCATCTCGGACGGATCCTATAATGAGCAGTTCTTC. Amino acid sequence: CAISDGSYNEQFF.